This entry lists 22 T cell receptor beta chains sequenced from one sample in a study of immune characterization of retroperitoneal liposarcoma. TCRdb processed the PCR reads anew with MiXCR; each CDR3 protein has one entry. The sample includes fewer than 11,000 distinct CDR3 sequences, around a quarter of them seen just once. The specimen sequenced was tumor tissue. These receptors all stem from a female donor with retroperitoneal liposarcoma.

This clonotype was seen a few times. This chain connects TRBV6-1 to TRBJ1-2, with 8 nucleotides matching TRBD1. The CDR3 totals 15 residues. Germline V lookup: CDR1 MNHNS, CDR2 SASEGT. V gave up 6 bases and J gave up 4 bases; unmatched junction bases: 10. CDR3: CASSPGRGRAYGYTF. The CDR3 DNA reads as TGTGCCAGCAGCCCCGGCAGGGGGCGAGCCTATGGCTACACCTTC.

To note about this clonotype: One base away lies a much larger clone, so this may be a sequencing read error. The chain joins TRBV12-5 to TRBJ2-6; 8 positions match TRBD2. The CDR3 is 19 residues long. CDR1 LGHNT and CDR2 FRNRAP come from the germline V gene. Unmatched junction bases numbered 12, after V lost 3 bases and J lost 2 bases. DNA of the CDR3: TGTGCTAGTGGTTTCCTCGCCGGGAGGGGGAGAACTGGGGCCAACGTCCTGACTTTC. This codes for CASGFLAGRGRTGANVLTF.

This clonotype was seen more than once but under ten times. The chain combines TRBV12-5 with TRBJ2-5; 8 bases line up with TRBD1. The DNA end is more similar to TRBJ2-1, so the J call may be wrong. The V gene's germline CDR1 is LGHNT and CDR2 FRNRAP. The length of the CDR3 is 16 residues. The CDR3 DNA follows: TGTGCTAGTGGTCATGGACAGGGTCCGTTAAGGGCCGAGCAGTTCTTC. Translation gives CASGHGQGPLRAEQFF.

This clonotype was observed a handful of times. The chain couples TRBV6-1 to TRBJ2-1; 12 bases map to TRBD1. Germline V CDR1 and CDR2: MNHNS, SASEGT. J lost 1 base, V lost 6 bases, and 10 bases had no gene match. The CDR3 covers 18 residues. CDR3 DNA: TGTGCCAGCAGCACGGGACAGGGGGCGAGAGGTTCCTACAATGAGCAGTTCTTC. Translated: CASSTGQGARGSYNEQFF.

This clonotype showed up just a few times. The chain has TRBV6-6 and TRBJ1-2; TRBD1 matches at 8 bases. The V segment lost 2 bases and the J segment 6 bases; nucleotides outside the gene matches: 2. Per the germline V gene, CDR1 is MNHNY and CDR2 is SVGAGI (reference sequence). This CDR3 comprises 13 residues. CDR3 protein: CASSYRQGNGYTF. The CDR3 coding sequence is TGTGCCAGCAGTTACAGACAGGGGAATGGCTACACCTTC.

This clonotype was counted ten times or more. V gene TRBV27 combines with J gene TRBJ2-1, with 8 bases fitting TRBD1. The end of the DNA is better explained by TRBJ2-7, so the J call may be wrong. Germline V gives CDR1 MNHEY, CDR2 SMNVEV (reference sequence). The CDR3 covers 16 residues. The CDR3 loop is CASVITGGISYNEQYF. The CDR3 DNA sequence: TGTGCCAGCGTAATAACAGGGGGTATCTCCTACAATGAGCAGTACTTC.

This clonotype has more than one count but fewer than ten. The chain combines TRBV6-6 with TRBJ2-1; D unresolved. Judging by the DNA end, TRBJ2-7 fits better; the J call may be wrong. This CDR3 has 12 residues. Germline V gene data show CDR1 as MNHNY and CDR2 as SVGAGI (reference sequence). Written as DNA, the CDR3 is TGTGCCAGCAGTTACGGGCTAGATGAGCAGTACTTC. It translates to CASSYGLDEQYF.

This clonotype was seen repeatedly, ten times or more. The chain has TRBV6-1 and TRBJ1-5; D not resolved. This CDR3 is built from 12 residues. Germline V gene data show CDR1 as MNHNS and CDR2 as SASEGT. Trimming took off 7 bases at V and 3 bases at J, with 7 bases between the two ends. The CDR3 bases are TGTGCCAGCACTGCCTTCAATCAGCCCCAGCATTTT. It codes for CASTAFNQPQHF.

The chain carries TRBV5-3 and TRBJ2-5; 7 nucleotides line up with TRBD2. TRBV5-3 is treated as an ORF (open reading frame) with a function not yet certain. V lost 8 bases to trimming and J lost 11 bases; unmatched junction nucleotides: 30. This CDR3 has 18 residues. The CDR3 spells CASSQTPGTTAGRVEQYF. The CDR3 DNA is TGTGCCAGCAGCCAGACCCCCGGGACTACAGCGGGAAGGGTTGAGCAGTACTTC.

This clonotype was observed a handful of times. The J gene is TRBJ1-2, the V gene TRBV7-2, with D perhaps matching TRBD1 (5 bases). The CDR3 is made up of 13 amino acids. Germline-derived CDR1 and CDR2 are SGHTA and FQGNSA. V shed 3 bases and J shed 8 bases, with 13 bases lying between them. This CDR3 reads CASSLFQGYGYTF. The CDR3 nucleotides read TGTGCCAGCAGCTTGTTCCAGGGCTACGGCTACACCTTC. Full variable domain (remainder filled in from reference TRBV7-2 and TRBJ1-2): GAGVSQSPSNKVTEKGKDVELRCDPISGHTALYWYRQSLGQGLEFLIYFQGNSAPDKSGLPSDRFSAERTGGSVSTLTIQRTQQEDSAVYLCASSLFQGYGYTFGSGTRLTVV.

The V gene is TRBV27, the J gene TRBJ1-5, with a possible D match to TRBD1 (6 bases). The CDR3 covers 14 residues. CDR1 MNHEY and CDR2 SMNVEV come from the germline V gene (reference sequence). Trimming pared 3 bases from V and 2 bases from J, leaving 8 bases between. The DNA of the CDR3 is TGTGCCAGCAGTTTGGGGACACGCAATCAGCCCCAGCATTTT. This gives the protein CASSLGTRNQPQHF.

This clonotype is medium-sized within its sample. V gene TRBV7-2 combines with J gene TRBJ2-6; TRBD2 is a possible D gene (6 bases). The CDR3 has 21 amino acids. Trimming left V 1 base short and J 4 bases short, with 26 bases between. Looked up from germline, CDR1 is SGHTA and CDR2 is FQGNSA. The CDR3 sequence is CASSLGQLVAGRTGGANVLTF. As DNA, the CDR3 is TGTGCCAGCAGCTTAGGCCAACTGGTGGCGGGACGGACGGGGGGGGCCAACGTCCTGACTTTC.

This clonotype has only a few counts. CDR3 protein: CASSRRAGWQETQYF. CDR3 DNA: TGTGCCAGCAGTCGGCGAGCGGGATGGCAAGAGACCCAGTACTTC. This chain uses TRBV6-1 with TRBJ2-5; 7 bases align to TRBD2. Germline CDR1 MNHNS, CDR2 SASEGT. The CDR3 covers 15 residues. V gave up 5 bases and J gave up 2 bases; unmatched junction bases: 8.

This clonotype was seen a few times. The chain links TRBV27 to TRBJ2-1, with D maybe TRBD2 (6 bases). The J call may not be correct, given that the DNA end is closer to TRBJ2-7. The CDR3 is made up of 13 amino acids. The germline V gene encodes CDR1 MNHEY and CDR2 SMNVEV (reference sequence). CDR3 nucleotide sequence: TGTGCCAGCAGTTTAAAACCGGGACTGGAGCAGTACTTC. This sequence encodes CASSLKPGLEQYF.

This rearrangement joins TRBV12-3 or TRBV12-4 to TRBJ1-2; D gene ambiguous. V was shortened by 2 bases and J by 0 bases, with 10 bases between the two germline ends. This CDR3 has 15 amino acids. CDR3 coding DNA: TGTGCCAGCAGTTTAAGTCGGAGAGCTAACTATGGCTACACCTTC. Residues: CASSLSRRANYGYTF.

This clonotype was detected a few times. This chain joins TRBV27 and TRBJ1-2; TRBD1 matches at 8 bases. The CDR3 contains 14 residues. J lost 4 bases, V lost 6 bases, and 7 bases had no gene match. Germline V CDR1 and CDR2: MNHEY, SMNVEV (reference sequence). CDR3 nucleotides: TGTGCCAGCAGCCTCGGGACAGGTGGCTATGGCTACACCTTC. This gives the protein CASSLGTGGYGYTF.

Regarding this clonotype: Just one base apart from a much larger clone, this may be a read error. The V call is TRBV6-1, the J call TRBJ2-1, with TRBD2 matching 9 bases. This CDR3 comprises 15 residues. Germline V gene data show CDR1 as MNHNS and CDR2 as SASEGT. Here the CDR3 reads CASSSLAGNQETQLF. The DNA of the CDR3 is TGTGCCAGCAGTTCGCTAGCGGGGAACCAAGAGACCCAGTTGTTC.

At least ten counts were recorded for this clonotype. The V call is TRBV6-1, the J call TRBJ2-5, with 10 positions matching TRBD1. With 3 bases clipped from V and 3 bases from J, the junction kept 7 bases outside the gene matches. Germline CDR1 and CDR2: MNHNS and SASEGT. This CDR3 is 16 amino acids long. This CDR3 is CASSEGQGRLEETQYF. CDR3 DNA sequence: TGTGCCAGCAGTGAGGGACAGGGGAGGTTGGAAGAGACCCAGTACTTC.

In DNA form, the CDR3 reads TGTGCCAGCAGCGCCACCCCTAGTAGCGGGAAGACGAATGAGCAGTACTTC. Translated, it gives CASSATPSSGKTNEQYF. This rearrangement joins TRBV11-3 to TRBJ2-1; 8 bases line up with TRBD2. TRBJ2-7 explains the end of the DNA better; the J call may be wrong. This CDR3 region has 17 residues. Germline CDR1 is SGHNT and CDR2 is YENEEA.

This clonotype was seen only a few times. The CDR3 protein is CASSLDSWDTYEQYF. For the CDR3, the DNA is TGTGCCAGCAGCTTAGATTCATGGGATACCTACGAGCAGTACTTC. V gene TRBV11-2 combines with J gene TRBJ2-5; no definite D call. Matching the DNA end better, TRBJ2-7 makes the J call doubtful. The length of the CDR3 is 15 residues. From germline, CDR1 is SGHAT and CDR2 FQNNGV.

The DNA for the CDR3 is TGCGCCACCCTCAGTCCGGAGGCAGGGCAAGAGACCCAGTTCTTC. It yields the protein CATLSPEAGQETQFF. The chain couples TRBV10-2 to TRBJ2-1; possibly TRBD1 or TRBD2 for D (5 bases each). The ends were cut back, 10 bases at V and 13 bases at J, with 29 bases in the middle. Germline-derived CDR1 and CDR2 are WSHSY and SAAADI. The CDR3 consists of 15 residues.

This clonotype has just a few counts. This chain uses TRBV6-6 with TRBJ1-6, with D maybe TRBD1 (5 bases). In germline, CDR1 is MNHNY, CDR2 SVGAGI (reference sequence). The CDR3 is 14 amino acids. The ends were cut back, 8 bases at V and 5 bases at J, with 13 bases in the middle. CDR3 residues: CASLREGNNSPLHF. As DNA, the CDR3 is TGTGCCAGCCTCCGGGAGGGGAATAATTCACCCCTCCACTTT.